These T cell receptor beta chains were read from a single sample in a study of T cell changes during pregnancy in multiple sclerosis. Assay used: immunoSEQ multiplex PCR; TCRdb lists only in-frame clones, some missing. The sample contains 45,000 or so clones, 80% to 95% of which appear only once. The input for sequencing was CD8+ T cells from peripheral blood mononuclear cells, taken after pregnancy. The receptors shown here come from a female donor with multiple sclerosis, enrolled in a pregnancy study. CDR3s include the opening cysteine and the closing phenylalanine or tryptophan. Each record gives: J gene, V gene, clone size, D gene, CDR3 DNA, CDR3 protein. A D gene is named only where the DNA matches it firmly. Expanded clones are given a class, and other clones once, few, many or no size at all.

>TRBJ1-1|TRBV9|NA|TRBD1
TGTGCCAGCAGCGACTGGAGAGGGGGCGTTGAAGCTTTCTTT
CASSDWRGGVEAFF
>TRBJ2-2|TRBV29-1|once|TRBD2
TGCAGCGTTCCGGGAGGGCCGGACACCGGGGAGCTGTTTTTT
CSVPGGPDTGELFF
>TRBJ1-1|TRBV7-9|NA|TRBD1
TGTGCCAGCAGCTCGACAGGGGGCGCGGGAACTGAAGCTTTCTTT
CASSSTGGAGTEAFF
>TRBJ2-1|TRBV5-5|NA|NA
TGTGCCAGCAGCTGGACTAACCTAGATGGTAATGAGCAGTTCTTC
CASSWTNLDGNEQFF
>TRBJ1-1|TRBV27|NA|NA
TGTGCCAGCAGTATCTCCGGATCGGAGGCTTTCTTT
CASSISGSEAFF
>TRBJ2-1|TRBV11-2|once|TRBD1
TGTGCCAGCAGCTCCCTGACAGGGATAAAGCACAATGAGCAGTTCTTC
CASSSLTGIKHNEQFF
>TRBJ2-1|TRBV2|NA|TRBD2
TGTGCCAGCCTGGTGGTGACTAGCGGGGTGTTTGGGCAGTTCTTC
CASLVVTSGVFGQFF
>TRBJ1-2|TRBV4-3|NA|TRBD1
TGCGCCAGCAGCCAAGATTTAGGACAGGGATGGGTCTACACCTTC
CASSQDLGQGWVYTF
>TRBJ2-7|TRBV10-1|NA|NA
TGCGCCAGCAGTGCTTCAGGGAATCTCGAGCAGTACTTC
CASSASGNLEQYF
>TRBJ2-2|TRBV7-2|NA|TRBD2
TGTGCCAGCAGCCAAAAACTAGCGGGGTACAACACCGGGGAGCTGTTTTTT
CASSQKLAGYNTGELFF
>TRBJ1-1|TRBV19|NA|NA
TGTGCCAGTAGTATAAGCCCTACCTTTTACACTGAAGCTTTCTTT
CASSISPTFYTEAFF
>TRBJ1-3|TRBV4-3|few|NA
TGCGCCAGCAGCCAAGACAGATCCTCTGGAAACACCATATATTTT
CASSQDRSSGNTIYF
>TRBJ2-1|TRBV4-3|NA|NA
TGCGCCAGCAGCCAAGGATCGCGGGGAGAATACAATGAGCAGTTCTTC
CASSQGSRGEYNEQFF
>TRBJ2-1|TRBV30|NA|TRBD1
TGTGCCTGGAGTCGGACAGGGGACAATGAGCAGTTCTTC
CAWSRTGDNEQFF
>TRBJ2-7|TRBV5-4|NA|TRBD1
TGTGCCAGCAGCTTGGATGGGACAGGGGCCTACGAGCAGTACTTC
CASSLDGTGAYEQYF
>TRBJ2-1|TRBV6-1|NA|TRBD2
TGTGCCAGCAGTGAAGCCCTAGCGGGAGCGCCATGGAATGAGCAGTTCTTC
CASSEALAGAPWNEQFF
>TRBJ1-2|TRBV9|NA|TRBD1
TGTGCCAGCAGCGTGTTATCAGGGGGCGCTTATGGCTACACCTTC
CASSVLSGGAYGYTF
>TRBJ1-5|TRBV6-5|NA|NA
TGTGCCAGCAGGTCTGGACACGGTAATCAGCCCCAGCATTTT
CASRSGHGNQPQHF
>TRBJ1-1|TRBV5-4|NA|NA
TGTGCCAGCACCTCGGGTGGTAGTGAAGCTTTCTTT
CASTSGGSEAFF
>TRBJ2-2|TRBV27|NA|NA
TGTGCCAGCGGTTACAGGAACACCGGGGAGCTGTTTTTT
CASGYRNTGELFF
>TRBJ2-1|TRBV13|NA|TRBD2
TGTGCCAGCAGCTTAGAACTAGCGGGTGCCAAAGAGCAGTTCTTC
CASSLELAGAKEQFF
>TRBJ1-1|TRBV27|NA|NA
TGTGCCAGCAGTATGGCGACAGGAGCGAGGACTGAAGCTTTCTTT
CASSMATGARTEAFF
>TRBJ2-3|TRBV4-1|NA|NA
TGCGCCAGCAGCCACGGCGGGGTGAGCACAGATACGCAGTATTTT
CASSHGGVSTDTQYF
>TRBJ2-3|TRBV2|NA|TRBD2
TGTGCCAGCACTAGCGGGAGCAGGAGCGCAGATACGCAGTATTTT
CASTSGSRSADTQYF
>TRBJ2-5|TRBV19|medium-sized|TRBD2
TGTGCCAGTAGTCGAACTAGCGGAAGTCTAGAGACCCAGTACTTC
CASSRTSGSLETQYF